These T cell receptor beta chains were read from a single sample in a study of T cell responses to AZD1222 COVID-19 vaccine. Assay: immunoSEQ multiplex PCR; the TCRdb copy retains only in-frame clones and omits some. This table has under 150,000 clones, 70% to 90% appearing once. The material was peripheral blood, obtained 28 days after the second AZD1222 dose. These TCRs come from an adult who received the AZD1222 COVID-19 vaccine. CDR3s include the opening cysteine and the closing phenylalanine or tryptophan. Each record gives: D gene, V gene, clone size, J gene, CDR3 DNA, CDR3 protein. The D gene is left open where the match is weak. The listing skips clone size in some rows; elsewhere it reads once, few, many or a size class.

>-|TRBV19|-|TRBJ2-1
TGTGCCAGTAGTATTCGGAGCAATGAGCAGTTCTTC
CASSIRSNEQFF
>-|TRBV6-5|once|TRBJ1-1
TGTGCCAGCAGTTTTAGTTTTAGGTTGAACACTGAAGCTTTCTTT
CASSFSFRLNTEAFF
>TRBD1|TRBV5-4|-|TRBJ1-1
TGTGCCAGCAGAGGACAGGGGAACACTGAAGCTTTCTTT
CASRGQGNTEAFF
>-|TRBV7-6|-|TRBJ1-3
TGTGCCAGCAGCTTGGTTCGGGACTCTGGAAACACCATATATTTT
CASSLVRDSGNTIYF
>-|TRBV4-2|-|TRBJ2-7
TGTGCCAGCAGCCAAGTTGGCTCCTACGAGCAGTACTTC
CASSQVGSYEQYF
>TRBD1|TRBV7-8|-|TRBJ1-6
TGTGCCAGCAGCTCAGTGACAGGGAATAATTCACCCCTCCACTTT
CASSSVTGNNSPLHF
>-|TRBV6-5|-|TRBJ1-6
TGTGCGGGGCAGGGGAGCTCCTATAATTCACCCCTCCACTTT
CAGQGSSYNSPLHF
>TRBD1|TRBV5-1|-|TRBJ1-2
TGCGCCAGCAGTAAGGGAGACAGGGGCTTCCCTGGCTACACCTTC
CASSKGDRGFPGYTF
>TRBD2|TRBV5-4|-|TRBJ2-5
TGTGCCAGCAGCTTGGGTCGTCTAGCGGGGACCGAGACCCAGTACTTC
CASSLGRLAGTETQYF
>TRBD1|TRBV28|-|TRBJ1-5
TGTGCCAGCAGTACGGGACAGGGGTTTCAGCCCCAGCATTTT
CASSTGQGFQPQHF
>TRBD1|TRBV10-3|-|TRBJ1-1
TGTGCCATCAGTGAGTCAGGACAGGGGGGCGCTTTCTTT
CAISESGQGGAFF
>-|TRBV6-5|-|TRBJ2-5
TGTGCCAGCACTTTGGACAGCATAGAGACCCAGTACTTC
CASTLDSIETQYF
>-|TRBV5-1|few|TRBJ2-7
TGCGCCAGCAGCTTGGCCCTAGGGGGGTTGAGCTCCTACGAGCAGTACTTC
CASSLALGGLSSYEQYF
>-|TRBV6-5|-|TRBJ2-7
TGTGCCAGCACTAGTTTGAACGGTTACGAGCAGTACTTC
CASTSLNGYEQYF
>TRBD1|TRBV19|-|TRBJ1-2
TGTGCCAGTGTGAAGGGGGCAGGGCTCGATTATGGCTACACCTTC
CASVKGAGLDYGYTF
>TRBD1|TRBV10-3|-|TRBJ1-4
TGTGCCATCAGCGACGGTCCGACAGGGACGTCTAATGAAAAACTGTTTTTT
CAISDGPTGTSNEKLFF